The sample holds many counts of the clone carrying this T cell receptor (beta chain). As yet, its antigen is unknown. A template switching step contributed a universal primer site, while unique molecular identifiers were present in the cDNA. A single record per CDR3 protein comes from TCRdb applying MiXCR to the 5' RACE reads. The table shows a few hundred thousand distinct CDR3 sequences, with roughly 9.9% occurring only once. The CDR3 extends over 15 amino acids. V trimming: 4 bases; J trimming: 7 bases; junction bases outside the gene matches: 7. Germline V gene sequence: CDR1 KGHDR, CDR2 SFDVKD. This sample was included in a study of identical twins. Findings of the study overall: Beta out-of-frame sequences showed weaker excess sharing between twins. In cord blood, abundant beta clonotypes had fewer insertions; memory showed no trend.

This same sample was also taken into another study, of yellow fever vaccine responses in identical twins. That work states: It has been reported that, in twins, the vaccine T cell response seemed partly convergent and partly personalized.

Sequencing was performed on PBMCs. The chain links TRBV24-1 to TRBJ2-1; 9 bases map to TRBD1. The sequence came from a woman aged 18-29 years in good health. This CDR3 is CATSDTGTGSNEQFF. CDR3 nucleotides: TGTGCCACCAGTGACACCGGGACAGGGTCTAATGAGCAGTTCTTC.